The text below deals with one T cell receptor beta chain. Its antigen remains unknown. The entry originates in a study of beta chain features in type 1 diabetes. The study's findings and limits: Type 1 diabetes patients showed a moderate but significant shortening of TCRB CDR3s in all four CD4+ subsets. A definitive answer on HLA type influencing TCRB rearrangement was not reached here.

Of the isolated RNA, all was reverse transcribed, and so the sequenced material was expressed TCRB transcripts. Roughly 3.6 million reads was the average for naive, central memory and regulatory T cell samples. Some clones are missing from TCRdb's copy, which holds only in-frame ones; the method was immunoSEQ multiplex PCR. The repertoire includes roughly 50,000 clones, roughly 52% of them detected once, and approximately 2.5% sits in the top ten. Averaging roughly 110 mL, one heparinised blood draw was given by each donor. The V gene end was trimmed by 4 bases and the J gene end by 5 bases; junction bases not matched to a gene: 11. This CDR3 has 17 residues. Germline-derived CDR1 and CDR2 are SGHNT and YENEEA.

The clonotype was recovered from a woman aged 40 to 50 with type 1 diabetes. The chain combines TRBV11-3 with TRBJ2-2; 9 nucleotides match TRBD1. The source material was Tregs from blood. The CDR3 coding sequence is TGTGCCAGCAGCTCCCCGCCGGGACAGGGAAATACCGGGGAGCTGTTTTTT. Amino acid sequence: CASSSPPGQGNTGELFF.